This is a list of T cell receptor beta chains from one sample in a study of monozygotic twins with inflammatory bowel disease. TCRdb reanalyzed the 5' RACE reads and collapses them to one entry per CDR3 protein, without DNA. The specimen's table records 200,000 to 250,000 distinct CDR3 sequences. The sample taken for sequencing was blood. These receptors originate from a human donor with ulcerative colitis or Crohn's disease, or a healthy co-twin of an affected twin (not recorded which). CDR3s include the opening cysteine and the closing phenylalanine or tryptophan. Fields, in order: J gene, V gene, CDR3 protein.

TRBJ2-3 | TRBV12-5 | CASGALTDTQYF
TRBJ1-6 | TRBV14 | CASSQEDLRRSPLHF
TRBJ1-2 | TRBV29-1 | CSVRGANYGYTF
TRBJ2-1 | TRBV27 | CASSLSPWTVSSYNEQFF
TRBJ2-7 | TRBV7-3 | CASTSRTRAYEQYF
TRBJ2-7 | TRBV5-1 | CASSLGAGGLPYEQYF
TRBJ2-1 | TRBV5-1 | CASSSLTSDEQFF
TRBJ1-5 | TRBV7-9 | CASSWSNQPQHF
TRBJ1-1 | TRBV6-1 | CASSERGLSTEAFF
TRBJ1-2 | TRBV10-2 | CASSEDRVRGYTF
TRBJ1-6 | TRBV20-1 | CSAGGSVPKNSPLHF
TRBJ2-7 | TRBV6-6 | CASTHPGYEQYF
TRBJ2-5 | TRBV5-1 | CASSLIGLLKAETQYF
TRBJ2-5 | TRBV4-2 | CASSQDLGEETQYF
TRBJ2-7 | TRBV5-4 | CASSKQGAVYEQYF
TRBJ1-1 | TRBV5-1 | CASTPDRGLGRTEAFF
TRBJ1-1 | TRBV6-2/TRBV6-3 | CASSSFDLNTEAFF
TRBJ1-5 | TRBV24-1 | CATSVGLGNQPQHF
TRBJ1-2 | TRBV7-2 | CASSLIKGTIYGYTF
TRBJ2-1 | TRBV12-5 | CASGTLGRHYNEQFF
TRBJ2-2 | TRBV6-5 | CASSYDSGGTNTGELFF
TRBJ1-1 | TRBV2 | CASSEGLDKFEAFF
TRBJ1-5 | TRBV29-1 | CSVSGTGLGNQPQHF
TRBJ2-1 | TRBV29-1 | CSVDRDRGYNEQFF
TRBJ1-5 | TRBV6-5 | CASSYREGAPQHF
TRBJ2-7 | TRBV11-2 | CASSLRGAYNYEQYF
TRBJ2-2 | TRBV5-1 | CASSSTGEGTGELFF
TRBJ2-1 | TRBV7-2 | CASSLGGTGWLNEQFF
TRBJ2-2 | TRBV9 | CASSVPAMPVGELFF
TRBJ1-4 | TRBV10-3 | CAISGTGGDEKLFF
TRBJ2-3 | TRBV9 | CASSLRRLPPDTQYF
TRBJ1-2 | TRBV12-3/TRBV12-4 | CASSPDPSRYTF
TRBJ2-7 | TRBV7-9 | CASSSVLEGTYEQYF
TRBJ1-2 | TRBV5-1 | CASSVTGFYGYTF
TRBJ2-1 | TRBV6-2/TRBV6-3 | CASSLQGLQITNEQFF
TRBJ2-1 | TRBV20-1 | CSATAGTTTEQFF
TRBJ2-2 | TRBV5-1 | CASSSQGSMNTGELFF
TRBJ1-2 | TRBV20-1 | CSALTGPFYGYTF
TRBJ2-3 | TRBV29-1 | CSVEDRGSGGFTDTQYF
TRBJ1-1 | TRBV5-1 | CASSLVGQRGMNTEAFF
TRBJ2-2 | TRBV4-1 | CASSWGLASAGELFF
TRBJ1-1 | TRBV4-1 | CASRGEWKNTEAFF
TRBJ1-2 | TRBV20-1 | CSAVPGLGAYGYTF
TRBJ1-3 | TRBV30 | CAWSVTAFSGNTIYF
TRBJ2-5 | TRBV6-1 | CASRKIPGQIQETQYF
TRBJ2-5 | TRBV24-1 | CATSDSRRPKGETQYF
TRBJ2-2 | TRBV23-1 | CASSLPRGQGTTGELFF
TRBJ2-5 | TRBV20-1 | CSATGTGQETQYF
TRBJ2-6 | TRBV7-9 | CASSLIGRGDRANVLTF
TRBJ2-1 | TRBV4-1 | CASSQDPGGLYNEQFF
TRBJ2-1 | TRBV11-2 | CASSSPYSGGKTYNEQFF
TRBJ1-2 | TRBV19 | CASSPRETVYGYTF
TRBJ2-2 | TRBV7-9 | CASTDRGFTGELFF
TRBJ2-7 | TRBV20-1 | CSARVGSSYEQYF
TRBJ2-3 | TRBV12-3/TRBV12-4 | CASSRTPTGPSTDTQYF
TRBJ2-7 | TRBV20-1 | CSAVDSGEQYF
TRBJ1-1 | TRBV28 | CASSLWAGLNTEAFF